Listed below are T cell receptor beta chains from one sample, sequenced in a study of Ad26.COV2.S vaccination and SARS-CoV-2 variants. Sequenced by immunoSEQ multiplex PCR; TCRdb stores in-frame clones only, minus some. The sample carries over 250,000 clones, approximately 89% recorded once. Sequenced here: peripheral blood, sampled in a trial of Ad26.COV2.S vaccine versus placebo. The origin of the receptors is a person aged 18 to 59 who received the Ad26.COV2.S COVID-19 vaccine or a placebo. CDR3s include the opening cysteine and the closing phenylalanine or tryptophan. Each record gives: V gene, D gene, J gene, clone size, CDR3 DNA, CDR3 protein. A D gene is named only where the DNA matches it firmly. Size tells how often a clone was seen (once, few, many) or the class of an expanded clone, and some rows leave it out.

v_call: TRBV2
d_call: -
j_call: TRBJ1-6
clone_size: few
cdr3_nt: TGTGCCAGCAGCAATAGCAATTCACCCCTCCACTTT
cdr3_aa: CASSNSNSPLHF

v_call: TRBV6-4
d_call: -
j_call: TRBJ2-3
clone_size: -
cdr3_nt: TGTGCCAGCAGTGCCACGACTGGCACAGATACGCAGTATTTT
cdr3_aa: CASSATTGTDTQYF

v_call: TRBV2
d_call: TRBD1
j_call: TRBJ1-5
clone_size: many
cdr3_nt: TGTGCCAGCAGTGAAGAGGGGACAGGGGTTCAGCCCCAGCATTTT
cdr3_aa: CASSEEGTGVQPQHF

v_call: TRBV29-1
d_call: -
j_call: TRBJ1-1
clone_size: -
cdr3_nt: TGCAGCGCGAGGACAGCCCGGATGAACACTGAAGCTTTCTTT
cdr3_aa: CSARTARMNTEAFF

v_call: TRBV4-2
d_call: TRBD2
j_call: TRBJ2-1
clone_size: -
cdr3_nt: TGTGCCAGCAGCCAAGACCTTAGCGGGGGTTCGAGGAATGAGCAGTTCTTC
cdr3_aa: CASSQDLSGGSRNEQFF

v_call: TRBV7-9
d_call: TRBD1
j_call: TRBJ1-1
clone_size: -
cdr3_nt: TGTGCCAGCAGCTTTGTAGGGGGCTGGGGCACTGAAGCTTTCTTT
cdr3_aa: CASSFVGGWGTEAFF

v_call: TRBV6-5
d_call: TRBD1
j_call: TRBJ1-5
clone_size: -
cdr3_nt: TGTGCCAGCAGTTACTCGGGGACAGGCAATCAGCCCCAGCATTTT
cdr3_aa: CASSYSGTGNQPQHF

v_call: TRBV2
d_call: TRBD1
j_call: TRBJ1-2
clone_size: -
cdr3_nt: TGTGCCAGCAGCCTGACAGGGGCTAACTATGGCTACACCTTC
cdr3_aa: CASSLTGANYGYTF

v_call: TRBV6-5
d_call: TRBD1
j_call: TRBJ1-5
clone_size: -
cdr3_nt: TGTGCCAGCAGCCGGGACAGGGTTACGGGTCAGCCCCAGCATTTT
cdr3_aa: CASSRDRVTGQPQHF

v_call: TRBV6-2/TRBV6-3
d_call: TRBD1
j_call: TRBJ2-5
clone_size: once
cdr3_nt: TGTGCCAGCAGCCGGGACAGGGTCCGAGAGACCCAGTACTTC
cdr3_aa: CASSRDRVRETQYF

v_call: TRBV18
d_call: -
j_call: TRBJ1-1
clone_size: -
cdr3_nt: TGTGCCAGCTCACCATCGGGGGGGGACACTGAAGCTTTCTTT
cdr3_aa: CASSPSGGDTEAFF

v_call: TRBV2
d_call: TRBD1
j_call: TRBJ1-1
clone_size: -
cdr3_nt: TGTGCCAGCCGACAGGGAGGGGGACCTGAAGCTTTCTTT
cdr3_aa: CASRQGGGPEAFF

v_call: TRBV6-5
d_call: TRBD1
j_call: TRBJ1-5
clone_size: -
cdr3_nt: TGTGCCAGCACCCCCGGGACAGGGAATCAGCCCCAGCATTTT
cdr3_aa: CASTPGTGNQPQHF

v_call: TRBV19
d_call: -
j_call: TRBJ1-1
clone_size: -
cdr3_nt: TGTGCCAGTAGTATCGTGGAAAAAAGAGGCACTGAAGCTTTCTTT
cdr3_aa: CASSIVEKRGTEAFF

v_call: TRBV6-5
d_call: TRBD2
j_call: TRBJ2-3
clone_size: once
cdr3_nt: TGTGCCAGCAGTTTTGAAGCGGGAGCCGTAGATACGCAGTATTTT
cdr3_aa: CASSFEAGAVDTQYF

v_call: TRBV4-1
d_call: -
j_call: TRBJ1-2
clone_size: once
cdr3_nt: TGCGCCAGCAGCCAAGAAGCGGGTATTAGCTATGGCTACACCTTC
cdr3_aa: CASSQEAGISYGYTF

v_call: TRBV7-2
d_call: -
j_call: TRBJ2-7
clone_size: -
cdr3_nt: TGTGCCAGCAGCTTAGATTTTGAGTACGAGCAGTACTTC
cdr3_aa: CASSLDFEYEQYF

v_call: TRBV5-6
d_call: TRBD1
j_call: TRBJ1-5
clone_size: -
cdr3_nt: TGTGCCAGCAGCCCGGGACAGGGTGATCAGCCCCAGCATTTT
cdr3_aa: CASSPGQGDQPQHF

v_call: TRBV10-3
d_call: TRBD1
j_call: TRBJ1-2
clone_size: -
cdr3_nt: TGTGCCATCAGTGCCACCCAGGGGGCCGATGGCTACACCTTC
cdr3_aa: CAISATQGADGYTF

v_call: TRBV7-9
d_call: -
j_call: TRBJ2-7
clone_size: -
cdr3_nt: TGTGCCAGCACCACCGTCCCTGGGTCCTACGAGCAGTACTTC
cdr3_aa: CASTTVPGSYEQYF

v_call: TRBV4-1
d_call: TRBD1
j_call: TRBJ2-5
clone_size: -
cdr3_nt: TGCGCCAGCAGCCAAGGACAGGGCCAGATGGAGACCCAGTACTTC
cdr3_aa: CASSQGQGQMETQYF

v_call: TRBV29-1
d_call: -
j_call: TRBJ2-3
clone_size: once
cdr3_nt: TGCAGCGTTGACGTGCAGACAGATACGCAGTATTTT
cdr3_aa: CSVDVQTDTQYF

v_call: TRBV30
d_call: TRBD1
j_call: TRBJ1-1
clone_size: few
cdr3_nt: TGTGCCTGGACCCCGGACAGGGGGCGTGAAGCTTTCTTT
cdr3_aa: CAWTPDRGREAFF

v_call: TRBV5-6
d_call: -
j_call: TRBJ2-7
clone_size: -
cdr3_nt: TGTGCCAGCAGCCCCGCGCTGGGCCTTGCATACGAGCAGTACTTC
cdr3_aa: CASSPALGLAYEQYF

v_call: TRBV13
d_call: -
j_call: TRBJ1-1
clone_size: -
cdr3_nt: TGTGCCAGCATCTCGACGGACCGGATTCTGAACACTGAAGCTTTCTTT
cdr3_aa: CASISTDRILNTEAFF

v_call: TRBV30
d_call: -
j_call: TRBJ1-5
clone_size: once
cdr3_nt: TGTGCCTGGAGTGTCAATAGACAGATCAATCAGCCCCAGCATTTT
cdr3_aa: CAWSVNRQINQPQHF

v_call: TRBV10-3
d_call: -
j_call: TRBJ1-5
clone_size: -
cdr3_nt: TGTGCCATCAGTGAATTTCAGGGTTTACTTAGCAATCAGCCCCAGCATTTT
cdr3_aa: CAISEFQGLLSNQPQHF

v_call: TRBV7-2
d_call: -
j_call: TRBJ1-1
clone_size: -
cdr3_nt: TGTGCCAGCAGCCCAAATCGCCGGGGAACTGAAGCTTTCTTT
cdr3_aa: CASSPNRRGTEAFF

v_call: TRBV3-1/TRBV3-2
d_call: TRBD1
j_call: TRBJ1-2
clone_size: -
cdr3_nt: TGTGCCAGCAGCCTCGACAGGGGGTTTAACTATGGCTACACCTTC
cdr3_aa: CASSLDRGFNYGYTF

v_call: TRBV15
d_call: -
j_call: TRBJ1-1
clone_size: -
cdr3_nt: TGTGCCACCAACAATAGGGGGAGGGAAGCTTTCTTT
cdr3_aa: CATNNRGREAFF

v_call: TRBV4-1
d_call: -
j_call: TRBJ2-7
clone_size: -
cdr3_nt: TGCGCCAGCAGCCAAGGCACGACTCAGTCCTACGAGCAGTACTTC
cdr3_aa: CASSQGTTQSYEQYF

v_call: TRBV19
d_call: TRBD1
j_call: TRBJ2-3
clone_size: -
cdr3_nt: TGTGCCAGCGGCGGAACCGGGACAGCAGTAGGTACGCAGTATTTT
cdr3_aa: CASGGTGTAVGTQYF

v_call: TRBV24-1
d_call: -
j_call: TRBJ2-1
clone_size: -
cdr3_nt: TGTGCCACCAGTGAAGGGGGCTCCTACAATGAGCAGTTCTTC
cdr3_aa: CATSEGGSYNEQFF

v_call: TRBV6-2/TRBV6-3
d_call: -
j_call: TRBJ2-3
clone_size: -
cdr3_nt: TGTGCCAGCAGTTATGAAGGTCTCACAGATACGCAGTATTTT
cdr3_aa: CASSYEGLTDTQYF

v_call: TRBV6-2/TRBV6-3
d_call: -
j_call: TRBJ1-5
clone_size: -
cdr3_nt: TGTGCCAGCAGTTATGGCGTAAGCAATCAGCCCCAGCATTTT
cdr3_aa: CASSYGVSNQPQHF

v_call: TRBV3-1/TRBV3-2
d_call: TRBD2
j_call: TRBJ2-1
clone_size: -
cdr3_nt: TGTGCCAGCAGCCCCCTGGGAGCGGGAGGGCTCGGTGAGCAGTTCTTC
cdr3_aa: CASSPLGAGGLGEQFF

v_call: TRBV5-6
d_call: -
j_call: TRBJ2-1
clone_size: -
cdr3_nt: TGTGCCAGCAGCTTTGGTGGGGCTCGGACAGTAGAGCAGTTCTTC
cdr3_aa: CASSFGGARTVEQFF

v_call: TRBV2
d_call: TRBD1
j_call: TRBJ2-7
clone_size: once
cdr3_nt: TGTGCCAGCAGTGCACAGGGGGGCTACGAGCAGTACTTC
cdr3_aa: CASSAQGGYEQYF

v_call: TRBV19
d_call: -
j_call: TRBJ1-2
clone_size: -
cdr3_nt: TGTGCCAGTAGTATAGAAACAGGACCTTATGGCTACACCTTC
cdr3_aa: CASSIETGPYGYTF

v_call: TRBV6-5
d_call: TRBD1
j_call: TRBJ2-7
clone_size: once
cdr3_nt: TGTGCCAGCAGTTACTCGAAACAGGGGGCCTACGAGCAGTACTTC
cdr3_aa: CASSYSKQGAYEQYF

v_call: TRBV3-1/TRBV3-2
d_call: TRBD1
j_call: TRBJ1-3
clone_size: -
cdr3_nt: TGTGCCAGCAGCAGGGACAGGGGTGGAAACACCATATATTTT
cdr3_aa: CASSRDRGGNTIYF

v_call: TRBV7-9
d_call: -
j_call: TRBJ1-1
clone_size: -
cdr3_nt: TGTGCCAGCAGCTTATATGCGCTTCGGGACGGGCCAATGAACACTGAAGCTTTCTTT
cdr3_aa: CASSLYALRDGPMNTEAFF

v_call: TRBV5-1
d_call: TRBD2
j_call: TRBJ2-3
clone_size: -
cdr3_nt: TGCGCCAGCAGCATGACTAGCGGCGGATACACAGATACGCAGTATTTT
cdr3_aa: CASSMTSGGYTDTQYF

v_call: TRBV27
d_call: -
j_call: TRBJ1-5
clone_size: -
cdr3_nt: TGTGCCAGCAGTTTAGACGCAGGGGCTCAGCCCCAGCATTTT
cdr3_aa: CASSLDAGAQPQHF

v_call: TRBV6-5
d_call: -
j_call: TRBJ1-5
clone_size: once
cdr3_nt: TGTGCCAGCAGTCCACAGGGATGGCGCAATCAGCCCCAGCATTTT
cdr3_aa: CASSPQGWRNQPQHF

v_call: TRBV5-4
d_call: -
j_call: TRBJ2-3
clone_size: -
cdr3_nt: TGTGCCAGCAGCAAGCCTACTAGCACAGATACGCAGTATTTT
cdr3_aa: CASSKPTSTDTQYF

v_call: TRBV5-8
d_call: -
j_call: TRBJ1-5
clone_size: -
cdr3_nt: TGTGCCAGCAGCTTGTTAGGGCGGCGCAATCAGCCCCAGCATTTT
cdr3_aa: CASSLLGRRNQPQHF

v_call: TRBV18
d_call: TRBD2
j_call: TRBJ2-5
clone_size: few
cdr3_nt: TGTGCCAGCTCACCGCGTACAGCGGGAGTAAGCGGAGAGACCCAGTACTTC
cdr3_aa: CASSPRTAGVSGETQYF

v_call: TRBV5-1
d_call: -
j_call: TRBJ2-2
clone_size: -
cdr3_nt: TGCGCCAGCAGCTTGTCGCGCAGCTTACCGACCGGGGAGCTGTTTTTT
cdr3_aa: CASSLSRSLPTGELFF

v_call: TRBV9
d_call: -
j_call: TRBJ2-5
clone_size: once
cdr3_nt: TGTGCCAGCAGCGTCGACCCCAGGACCCAGTACTTC
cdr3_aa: CASSVDPRTQYF

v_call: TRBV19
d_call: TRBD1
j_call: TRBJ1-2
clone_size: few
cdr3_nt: TGTGCCAGTACCGAGCCCGGGACAGCTAACTATGGCTACACCTTC
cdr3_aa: CASTEPGTANYGYTF

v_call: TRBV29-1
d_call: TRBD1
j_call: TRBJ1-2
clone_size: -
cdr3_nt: TGCAGCGTCCTAATCAATAACAGGGGGATCGTCAATGGCTACACCTTC
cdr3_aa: CSVLINNRGIVNGYTF